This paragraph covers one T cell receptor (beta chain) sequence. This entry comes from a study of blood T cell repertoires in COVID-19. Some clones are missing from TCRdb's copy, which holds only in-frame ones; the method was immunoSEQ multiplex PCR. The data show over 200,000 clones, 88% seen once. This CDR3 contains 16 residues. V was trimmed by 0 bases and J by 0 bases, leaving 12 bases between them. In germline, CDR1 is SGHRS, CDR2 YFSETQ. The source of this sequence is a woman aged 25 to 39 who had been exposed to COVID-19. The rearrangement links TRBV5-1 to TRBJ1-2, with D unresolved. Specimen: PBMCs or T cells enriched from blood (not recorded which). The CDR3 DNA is TGCGCCAGCAGCTTGGATCACAGCCCCACTAACTATGGCTACACCTTC. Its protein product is CASSLDHSPTNYGYTF.